This TCR beta chain was sequenced during a study of T-cell memory formation after mild COVID-19. Study-wide results and limits: Shrinking CD4+ clones resided mostly in CM and EM, and CD8+ ones in EMRA.

Constant-segment primers and 5'RACE yielded cDNA libraries for TCR alpha and TCR beta, each carrying sample barcodes and UMIs. TCRdb redid the calling of the 5' RACE reads with MiXCR, one entry per CDR3 protein. Among approximately 390,000 distinct CDR3 sequences listed, about 17% were seen once. This CDR3 is built from 11 residues. Germline loops: CDR1 MNHNS, CDR2 SASEGT. V was trimmed by 8 bases and J by 5 bases, leaving 9 bases between them. Concerning this clonotype itself: What it binds is not known.

The chain is built from TRBV6-1 and TRBJ1-2; D gene ambiguous. The source material was PBMCs or a T cell subset sorted from them (not recorded which). This sequence was found in a man aged 18 to 29 who had mild COVID-19 (a few samples of this study predate the infection). Cell type and time point are not known. The chain's CDR3 is CASEFWYGYTF. The CDR3, as DNA: TGTGCCAGCGAATTTTGGTATGGCTACACCTTC.